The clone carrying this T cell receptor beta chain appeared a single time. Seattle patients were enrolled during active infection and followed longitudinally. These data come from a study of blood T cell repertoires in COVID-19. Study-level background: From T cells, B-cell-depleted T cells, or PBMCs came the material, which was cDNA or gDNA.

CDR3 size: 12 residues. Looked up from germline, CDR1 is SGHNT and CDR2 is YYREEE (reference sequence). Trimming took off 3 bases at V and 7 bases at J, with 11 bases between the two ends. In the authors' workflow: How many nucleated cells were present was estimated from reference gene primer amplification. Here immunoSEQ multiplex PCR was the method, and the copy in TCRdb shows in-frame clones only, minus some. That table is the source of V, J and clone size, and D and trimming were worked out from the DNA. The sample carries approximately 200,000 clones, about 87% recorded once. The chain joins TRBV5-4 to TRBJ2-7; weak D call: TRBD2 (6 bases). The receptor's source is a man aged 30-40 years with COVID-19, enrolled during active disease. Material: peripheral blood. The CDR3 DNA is TGTGCCAGCAGCTGGGGACTGCCAGAGCAGTACTTC. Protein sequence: CASSWGLPEQYF.